This TCR beta chain was captured in a study of blood T cell repertoires in COVID-19. Study-wide background: Spain, Italy and the United States supplied samples that represented acute and convalescent COVID-19.

Profiled with immunoSEQ multiplex PCR; TCRdb holds only in-frame clones, not every one. Here the sample spans about 220,000 clones, 88% being singletons. The length of the CDR3 is 15 residues. Germline CDR1 reads MNHNS; CDR2 reads SASEGT. J was trimmed by 0 bases and V by 3 bases; bases with no gene match: 4. This receptor was obtained from a woman aged 25 to 39 who had recovered from COVID-19. The specimen was PBMCs or T cells enriched from blood (not recorded which). This chain joins TRBV6-1 and TRBJ1-1; TRBD1 aligns across 7 bases. This CDR3 is CASSDRGQVNTEAFF. CDR3 nucleotide sequence: TGTGCCAGCAGTGATAGGGGGCAAGTGAACACTGAAGCTTTCTTT.